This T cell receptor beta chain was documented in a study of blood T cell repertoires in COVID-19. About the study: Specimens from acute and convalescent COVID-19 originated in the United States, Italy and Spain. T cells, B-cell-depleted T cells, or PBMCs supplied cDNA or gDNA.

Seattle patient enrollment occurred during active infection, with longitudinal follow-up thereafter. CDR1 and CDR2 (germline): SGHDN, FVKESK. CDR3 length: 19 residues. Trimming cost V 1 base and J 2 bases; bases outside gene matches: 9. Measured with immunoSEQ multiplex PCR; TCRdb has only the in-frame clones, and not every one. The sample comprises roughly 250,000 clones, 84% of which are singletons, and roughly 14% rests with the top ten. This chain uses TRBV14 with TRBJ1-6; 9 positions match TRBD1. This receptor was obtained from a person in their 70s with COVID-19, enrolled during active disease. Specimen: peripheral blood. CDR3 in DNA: TGTGCCAGCAGCCAAGGAGTTTCCGGGACAGGGCCCTATAATTCACCCCTCCACTTT. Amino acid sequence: CASSQGVSGTGPYNSPLHF.